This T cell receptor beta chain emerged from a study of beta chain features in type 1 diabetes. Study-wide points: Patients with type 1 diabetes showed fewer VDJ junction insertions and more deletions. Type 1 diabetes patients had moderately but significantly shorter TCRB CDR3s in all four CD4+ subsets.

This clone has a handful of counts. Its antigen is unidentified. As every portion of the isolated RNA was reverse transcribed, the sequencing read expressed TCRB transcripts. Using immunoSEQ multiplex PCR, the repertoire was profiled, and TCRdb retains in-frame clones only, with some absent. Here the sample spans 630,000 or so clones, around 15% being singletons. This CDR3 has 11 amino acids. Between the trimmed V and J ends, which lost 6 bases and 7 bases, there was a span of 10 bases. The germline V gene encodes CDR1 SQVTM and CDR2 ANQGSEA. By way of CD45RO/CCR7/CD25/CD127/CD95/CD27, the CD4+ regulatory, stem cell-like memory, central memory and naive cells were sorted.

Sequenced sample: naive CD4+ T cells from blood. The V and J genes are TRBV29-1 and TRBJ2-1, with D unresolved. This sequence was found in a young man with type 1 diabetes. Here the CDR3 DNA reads TGCAGCGTCGCACTGGGGAATGAGCAGTTCTTC. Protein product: CSVALGNEQFF.